The 6 T cell receptor beta chains presented below share a single source sample, sequenced in a study of PD-L1 blockade in urothelial cancer. Produced via immunoSEQ multiplex PCR; TCRdb's table is partial and in-frame only. Of roughly 30,000 clones in the sample, around 90% are singletons; the top ten hold about 2%. The sequenced sample was PBMCs, obtained around atezolizumab (anti-PD-L1) treatment. The receptor set was obtained from a man aged 50 to 60 with urothelial cancer.

The CDR3 is CASSPDRTEETQYF. The CDR3 bases are TGCGCCAGCAGCCCCGACAGGACGGAAGAGACCCAGTACTTC. This chain links TRBV5-1 with TRBJ2-5, with a weak D call TRBD1 (6 bases). Trimming left V 4 bases short and J 3 bases short, with 13 bases between. The CDR3 is made up of 14 amino acids. The germline gives CDR1 SGHRS, CDR2 YFSETQ.

The chain links TRBV18 to TRBJ2-1; tentatively, D is TRBD2 (5 bases). The germline CDR1 and CDR2 sequences are KGHSH and LQKENI. V lost 6 bases to trimming and J lost 5 bases, with 11 bases between them. This CDR3 is 13 amino acids long. CDR3 coding DNA: TGTGCCAGCTCTACCTTAGCGAACAATGAGCAGTTCTTC. Residues: CASSTLANNEQFF. Full variable domain (remainder filled in from reference TRBV18 and TRBJ2-1): NAGVMQNPRHLVRRRGQEARLRCSPMKGHSHVYWYRQLPEEGLKFMVYLQKENIIDESGMPKERFSAEFPKEGPSILRIQQVVRGDSAAYFCASSTLANNEQFFGPGTRLTVL.

The genes are TRBV6-5 and TRBJ2-6; D remains unclear. Germline V gene lookup returns CDR1 MNHEY and CDR2 SVGAGI. The CDR3 is 12 residues long. The V end lost 6 bases, the J end lost 4 bases, and 4 bases lay between the germline ends. CDR3 DNA sequence: TGTGCCAGCAGATCAGGGGCCAACGTCCTGACTTTC. Translation: CASRSGANVLTF.

The chain joins TRBV7-6 to TRBJ2-1; D possibly corresponds to TRBD2 (6 bases). Germline CDR1 reads SGHVS; CDR2 reads FNYEAQ. CDR3 length equals 18 residues. V lost 1 base to trimming and J lost 3 bases, with 19 bases between them. CDR3 in DNA: TGTGCCAGCAGCTTAGGGTCGTGGGGGGAGGTCGACTACAATGAGCAGTTCTTC. Amino acid sequence: CASSLGSWGEVDYNEQFF.

The rearrangement links TRBV5-5 to TRBJ2-3, with D uncertain. The CDR3 runs 14 residues. Germline V gives CDR1 SGHKS, CDR2 YYEKEE (reference sequence). V was shortened by 6 bases and J by 6 bases, with 17 bases between the two germline ends. The CDR3 reads CASTPSLFEDTQYF. The CDR3 DNA follows: TGTGCCAGCACCCCGTCCCTATTCGAGGATACGCAGTATTTT. The complete variable domain, with remaining parts taken from reference TRBV5-5 and TRBJ2-3, reads DAGVTQSPTHLIKTRGQQVTLRCSPISGHKSVSWYQQVLGQGPQFIFQYYEKEERGRGNFPDRFSARQFPNYSSELNVNALLLGDSALYLCASTPSLFEDTQYFGPGTRLTVL.

The V gene is TRBV5-1, the J gene TRBJ1-5, with 11 positions matching TRBD1. Trimming took 4 bases from V and 7 from J; bases not matched to a gene: 4. The CDR3 sequence is 14 residues long. Looked up from germline, CDR1 is SGHRS and CDR2 is YFSETQ. CDR3 residues: CASSVGTGGQPQHF. In DNA form, the CDR3 reads TGCGCCAGCAGCGTAGGGACAGGGGGACAGCCCCAGCATTTT.